The 27 T cell receptor beta chains below were found in one sample sequenced in a study of spatial heterogeneity in lung cancer. Study-wide results and limits: Tumoral mutation counts were tracked by counts of expanded intratumoral alpha and beta TCRs.

Indicated time point: sample taken at primary tumor resection. TCRdb recomputed calls from the 5' RACE reads with MiXCR, one row per CDR3 protein. Among 100,000 or so distinct CDR3 sequences listed, approximately 4.7% were seen once. Their antigens are not known. The starting material was lung tumor tissue, obtained at surgery. These receptors all come from a male donor with early-stage non-small cell lung cancer.

The sample holds many counts of this clonotype. J is TRBJ2-1 and V is TRBV28; TRBD2 aligns across 12 bases. V trimming: 3 bases; J trimming: 0 bases; junction bases outside the gene matches: 6. This CDR3 has 18 residues. The germline gives CDR1 MDHEN, CDR2 SYDVKM. CDR3 bases: TGTGCCAGCAGTTTTGGGCTAGCGGGAGGGCCCTCCTACAATGAGCAGTTCTTC. Amino acids: CASSFGLAGGPSYNEQFF.

The J gene is TRBJ1-1, the V gene TRBV27; no reliable D call. Trimming left V 9 bases short and J 3 bases short, with 14 bases between. Looked up from germline, CDR1 is MNHEY and CDR2 is SMNVEV (reference sequence). The CDR3 has 13 residues. The CDR3 region is CASQGGYDTEAFF. CDR3 coding DNA: TGTGCCAGTCAAGGAGGGTATGACACTGAAGCTTTCTTT.

This clonotype was detected many times. V usage is TRBV5-1 and J usage is TRBJ1-1; 11 bases are a match to TRBD1. V lost 4 bases to trimming and J lost 4 bases; unmatched junction nucleotides: 6. This CDR3 has 15 amino acids. The germline V gene has CDR1 SGHRS and CDR2 YFSETQ. The DNA for the CDR3 is TGCGCCAGCAGCCCGGACAGGGGGCTAGGCACTGAAGCTTTCTTT. Residues: CASSPDRGLGTEAFF.

This clonotype has at least ten counts. The genes are TRBV27 and TRBJ2-3, with 7 bases lining up with TRBD2. The junction had 4 bases not matched to a gene; V was cut back by 3 bases and J by 1 base. Germline lookup yields CDR1 MNHEY and CDR2 SMNVEV (reference sequence). The length of the CDR3 is 15 residues. The CDR3 sequence: CASSFSGRGTDTQYF. CDR3 nucleotides: TGTGCCAGCAGTTTCTCGGGGAGGGGCACAGATACGCAGTATTTT.

Many counts were recorded for this clonotype. The CDR3 DNA sequence: TGTGCCAGCAGGAGACAGGTTTCGTTCGAGCCCCAGCATTTT. This codes for CASRRQVSFEPQHF. The V call is TRBV6-2 or TRBV6-3, the J call TRBJ1-5; perhaps TRBD1 as D (6 bases). CDR1 is MNHEY and CDR2 is SVGEGT in the germline V gene. The CDR3 runs 14 residues. With 6 bases removed from V and 8 bases from J, the gap between germline ends came to 17 bases.

Many counts were recorded for this clonotype. The gene calls are TRBV12-3 or TRBV12-4 and TRBJ2-2; 7 positions agree with TRBD1. Trimming at V came to 6 bases and at J to 6 bases, leaving 10 bases not matched to a gene. The CDR3 has 15 residues. CDR3: CASRSGTVLSGELFF. CDR3 coding DNA: TGTGCCAGCAGATCCGGGACAGTCCTCTCCGGGGAGCTGTTTTTT.

This clonotype was observed many times. The rearrangement joins TRBV4-1 to TRBJ2-7; 7 nucleotides align to TRBD1. Germline V lookup: CDR1 MGHRA, CDR2 YSYEKL. Trimming at V came to 0 bases and at J to 2 bases, leaving 19 bases not matched to a gene. There are 20 residues in the CDR3. This chain's CDR3 is CASSQDPPILGTATTYEQYF. The CDR3 bases are TGCGCCAGCAGCCAAGATCCCCCTATCCTCGGGACAGCAACGACCTACGAGCAGTACTTC.

This clonotype came up many times. CDR3 nucleotide sequence: TGTGCCAGCACCACGGACTGGGGACACCAAGAGACCCAGTACTTC. It is translated as CASTTDWGHQETQYF. The gene calls are TRBV28 and TRBJ2-5; D is perhaps TRBD1 or TRBD2 (5 bases each). V dropped 7 bases and J dropped 0 bases, with 15 bases sitting between them. The germline CDR1 and CDR2 sequences are MDHEN and SYDVKM. The CDR3 is 15 residues long.

About this clonotype: It may be a read error: a sequence one base away is much more abundant. The chain links TRBV5-6 to TRBJ1-3; perhaps TRBD1 as D (6 bases). Germline V gene sequence: CDR1 SGHDT, CDR2 YYEEEE. The CDR3 has 14 amino acids. The V end lost 4 bases, the J end lost 2 bases, and 10 bases lay between the germline ends. CDR3 in amino acids: CASSLRTAGNTIYF. The CDR3 DNA reads as TGTGCCAGCAGCCTGCGGACAGCTGGAAACACCATATATTTT.

This clonotype was found a few times. This chain uses TRBV7-9 with TRBJ2-7; no clear D gene. CDR1 and CDR2 (germline): SEHNR, FQNEAQ (reference sequence). The ends were cut back, 4 bases at V and 4 bases at J, with 5 bases in the middle. The CDR3 spans 11 residues. The CDR3: CASSSWYEQYF. CDR3 sequence (DNA): TGTGCCAGCAGCTCTTGGTACGAGCAGTACTTC.

The rearrangement joins TRBV27 to TRBJ1-1; D is uncertain. This CDR3 has 13 amino acids. V lost 5 bases and J lost 4, with 11 bases in between. Germline CDR1 is MNHEY and CDR2 is SMNVEV (reference sequence). The CDR3 coding sequence is TGTGCCAGCAGTGGACGAGTTGCCACTGAAGCTTTCTTT. Amino acids: CASSGRVATEAFF.

This clonotype has a count of ten or more. The chain recombines TRBV27 with TRBJ1-1; D remains ambiguous. V lost 6 bases to trimming and J lost 4 bases, with 15 bases between them. The CDR3 spans 14 residues. Looked up from germline, CDR1 is MNHEY and CDR2 is SMNVEV (reference sequence). The chain's CDR3 is CASSPLVYPTEAFF. In DNA form, the CDR3 reads TGTGCCAGCAGCCCCCTCGTTTATCCCACTGAAGCTTTCTTT.

In this sample, this clonotype turned up a few times. The chain has TRBV12-3 or TRBV12-4 and TRBJ1-1, with 7 positions matching TRBD1. Germline trimming cut 7 bases from V and 2 bases from J; bases unmatched to any gene: 7. The CDR3 runs to 14 residues. The CDR3: CASKIQGRNTEAFF. The CDR3 DNA sequence: TGTGCCAGCAAAATACAGGGGCGAAACACTGAAGCTTTCTTT.

This sequence joins TRBV12-3 or TRBV12-4 and TRBJ2-2; tentative D call: TRBD2 (7 bases). CDR3 size: 13 residues. V lost 2 bases and J lost 17, with 18 bases in between. The CDR3: CASSLRGRAPFFF. DNA of the CDR3: TGTGCCAGCAGTTTAAGGGGGAGGGCCCCTTTCTTTTTT.

This clonotype was seen at least ten times. This chain links TRBV6-5 with TRBJ1-6; no reliable D call. The germline CDR1 and CDR2 sequences are MNHEY and SVGAGI. With 6 bases removed from V and 10 bases from J, the gap between germline ends came to 13 bases. This CDR3 region has 13 residues. The CDR3, as DNA: TGTGCCAGCAGCTTACTCGGGTCCTCACCCCTCCACTTT. It codes for CASSLLGSSPLHF.

This clonotype was counted only a few times. V and J are TRBV20-1 and TRBJ2-3; 8 nucleotides match TRBD2. The trim removed 2 bases at V and 5 bases at J, leaving 6 bases unmatched. The CDR3 runs 14 residues. Germline values: CDR1 DFQATT, CDR2 SNEGSKA (reference sequence). The CDR3 coding sequence is TGCAGTGCTAGATCCGGGGGGGGCCTAGATACGCAGTATTTT. It is translated as CSARSGGGLDTQYF.

Many counts were recorded for this clonotype. V and J are TRBV7-8 and TRBJ2-7; weak D call: TRBD2 (5 bases). CDR1 is SGHVS and CDR2 is FQNEAQ in the germline V gene. V lost 1 base, J lost 3 bases, and 16 bases lay in between. This CDR3 is built from 16 residues. CDR3 in amino acids: CASSLDLERSRYEQYF. As DNA, the CDR3 is TGTGCCAGCAGCTTAGACCTTGAGCGGAGCCGCTACGAGCAGTACTTC.

This clonotype was observed at least ten times. V is TRBV2 and J is TRBJ2-5, with 7 nucleotides matching TRBD1. The V and J ends lost 4 bases and 1 base, in that order; junction bases with no gene match: 6. Germline V gene sequence: CDR1 SNHLY, CDR2 FYNNEI. This CDR3 contains 15 residues. The CDR3 nucleotides are TGTGCCAGCAGTGTGGACAGGACAATCCAAGAGACCCAGTACTTC. It codes for CASSVDRTIQETQYF.

The J gene is TRBJ2-2, the V gene TRBV5-1; the D is unclear. Trimming took off 1 base at V and 0 bases at J, with 10 bases between the two ends. This CDR3 comprises 16 residues. The germline V gene encodes CDR1 SGHRS and CDR2 YFSETQ. The CDR3 protein is CASSLPGAANTGELFF. CDR3 bases: TGCGCCAGCAGCTTGCCCGGAGCCGCGAACACCGGGGAGCTGTTTTTT. Looking up the rest from reference TRBV5-1 and TRBJ2-2 gives the full variable domain: KAGVTQTPRYLIKTRGQQVTLSCSPISGHRSVSWYQQTPGQGLQFLFEYFSETQRNKGNFPGRFSGRQFSNSRSEMNVSTLELGDSALYLCASSLPGAANTGELFFGEGSRLTVL.

This clonotype was detected many times. This sequence joins TRBV4-1 and TRBJ2-7, with 10 bases lining up with TRBD2. This CDR3 comprises 19 residues. CDR1 is MGHRA, CDR2 YSYEKL, per germline. The J segment lost 5 bases and the V segment lost 0 bases, leaving 16 bases of the junction unmatched. CDR3 DNA sequence: TGCGCCAGCAGCCAAGAGAGCCTGCTCACTAGCGGGAAGAGGAACGAGCAGTACTTC. It is translated as CASSQESLLTSGKRNEQYF.

The table lists this clonotype with many counts. CDR3 coding DNA: TGTGCCAGCAGTTTGCGACTAGTCGGTGTTATTACCGGGGAGCTGTTTTTT. It codes for CASSLRLVGVITGELFF. V is TRBV12-3 or TRBV12-4 and J is TRBJ2-2, with D possibly being TRBD2 (6 bases). Trimming left V 3 bases short and J 5 bases short, with 19 bases between. This CDR3 has 17 amino acids.

This clonotype has ten or more counts. This chain joins TRBV24-1 and TRBJ2-3; D might be TRBD1 (6 bases). The germline gives CDR1 KGHDR, CDR2 SFDVKD. The CDR3 is 15 residues long. V was pared by 9 bases and J by 4 bases, with 19 bases between. The DNA of the CDR3 is TGTGCCACCTACATCCACCCTACAGGGCCAGATACGCAGTATTTT. Translating it yields CATYIHPTGPDTQYF.

This clonotype has a count of ten or more. The chain joins TRBV4-2 to TRBJ1-5, with TRBD1 matching over 11 bases. From germline, CDR1 is LGHNA and CDR2 YNFKEQ. J was trimmed by 5 bases and V by 5 bases; bases with no gene match: 2. The CDR3 spans 14 residues. For the CDR3, the DNA is TGTGCCAGCAGCAGGACAGGGGGCGATCAGCCCCAGCATTTT. Residues: CASSRTGGDQPQHF.

The rearrangement uses TRBV20-1 and TRBJ2-7; TRBD2 matches 7 bases. The CDR3 consists of 14 residues. Germline V gives CDR1 DFQATT, CDR2 SNEGSKA (reference sequence). V lost 6 bases and J lost 2; bases outside the gene matches: 10. The CDR3 loop is CSALNGLAAYEQYF. The CDR3 nucleotides are TGCAGTGCCCTGAACGGGCTAGCGGCCTACGAGCAGTACTTC.

This clonotype has just a few counts. The chain links TRBV6-1 to TRBJ2-2, with D perhaps TRBD2 (5 bases). With 8 bases removed from V and 5 bases from J, the gap between germline ends came to 15 bases. CDR1 and CDR2 from the germline V gene are MNHNS and SASEGT. The CDR3 has 14 residues. The CDR3 coding sequence is TGTGCCAGCTGGCGAAGCGGCCCAACCGGGGAGCTGTTTTTT. Translated, it gives CASWRSGPTGELFF.

This clonotype was detected ten times or more. This rearrangement joins TRBV12-3 or TRBV12-4 to TRBJ2-5; D perhaps matches TRBD2 (6 bases). V lost 7 bases, J lost 2 bases, and 14 bases lay in between. The CDR3 sequence is 14 residues long. DNA of the CDR3: TGTGCCAGCACCTTAGGGACTTTACAAGAGACCCAGTACTTC. As protein: CASTLGTLQETQYF.

This clonotype has a count of ten or more. The gene calls are TRBV3-1 and TRBJ2-2; 10 nucleotides line up with TRBD1. Germline assignment: CDR1 LGHDT and CDR2 YNNKEL (reference sequence). V lost 4 bases to trimming and J lost 3 bases; unmatched junction nucleotides: 5. The CDR3 consists of 16 residues. CDR3 amino acids: CASSPGTGAYTGELFF. CDR3 in DNA: TGTGCCAGCAGCCCCGGGACAGGGGCTTACACCGGGGAGCTGTTTTTT.